The 8 T cell receptor beta chains reported below all come from one sample, sequenced in a study of identical twins (dated by TCRdb to the mid-2010s). To prepare the library, 5' RACE was applied. Sequenced using an Illumina HiSeq 2000. TCRdb trimmed the raw reads at Q25, called clones with MiXCR and kept productive beta chains. Here each entry gathers all rows of one CDR3 protein and keeps the most common genes and DNA. The table for this sample lists about 690,000 distinct CDR3 sequences; approximately 6.1% of them were counted only once. Of the sample, approximately 1.6% falls within the top ten clones. Source material: naive T cells sorted from blood. The label giving this sample's cell subset or site can be read as: cells isolated with a human naive T-cell isolation kit. The receptors were gathered from a man younger than 35 in good health.

The chain is built from TRBV4-2 and TRBJ2-7; 8 bases align to TRBD2. Looked up from germline, CDR1 is LGHNA and CDR2 is YNFKEQ. Losses at the gene ends were 0 bases for V and 3 bases for J; bases not matched to a gene: 7. The CDR3 is 16 residues long. CDR3 sequence (DNA): TGTGCCAGCAGCCAAGATCGGGGACTAGAAAACTACGAGCAGTACTTC. Protein sequence: CASSQDRGLENYEQYF.

This clonotype was detected ten times or more. V gene TRBV7-9 combines with J gene TRBJ1-4; TRBD1 matches 7 bases. Per the germline V gene, CDR1 is SEHNR and CDR2 is FQNEAQ (reference sequence). This CDR3 region has 14 residues. Losses at the gene ends were 7 bases for V and 6 bases for J; bases not matched to a gene: 8. For the CDR3, the DNA is TGTGCCAGCAACAACAGGGGATTGGATGAAAAACTGTTTTTT. Its translation: CASNNRGLDEKLFF.

The sample holds many counts of this clonotype. The rearrangement joins TRBV29-1 to TRBJ2-5; D is uncertain. The V and J ends lost 6 bases and 1 base respectively, with 3 bases between them. CDR1 SQVTM and CDR2 ANQGSEA come from the germline V gene. The CDR3 is made up of 10 amino acids. In nucleotides, the CDR3 is TGCAGCGTCCGCCAAGAGACCCAGTACTTC. Translation: CSVRQETQYF.

The chain carries TRBV27 and TRBJ2-3; 12 nucleotides align to TRBD2. V was clipped by 5 bases and J by 4 bases; unmatched bases: 7. The CDR3 covers 16 residues. Per germline, CDR1 MNHEY and CDR2 SMNVEV (reference sequence). CDR3 residues: CASSRRTSGTPDTQYF. CDR3 nucleotides: TGTGCCAGCAGTCGCCGGACTAGCGGGACCCCAGATACGCAGTATTTT.

A note on this clonotype: A much larger clonotype is one base distant, so this may be a read error. The chain joins TRBV20-1 to TRBJ1-3; D remains ambiguous. The ends were cut back, 4 bases at V and 5 bases at J, with 12 bases in the middle. CDR1 DFQATT and CDR2 SNEGSKA come from the germline V gene (reference sequence). The CDR3 runs 13 residues. The CDR3 DNA reads as TGCAGTGCTATATTGTCCGGTCGAAACACCATATATTTT. It encodes CSAILSGRNTIYF.

This clonotype has a handful of counts. This rearrangement joins TRBV18 to TRBJ2-5; possibly TRBD2 for D (6 bases). The CDR3 is made up of 16 amino acids. V lost 5 bases and J lost 5, with 21 bases in between. Germline V CDR1 and CDR2: KGHSH, LQKENI. CDR3 DNA: TGTGCCAGCTCATCATTCAGCGGAGGGCTTGGGGAGACCCAGTACTTC. It yields the protein CASSSFSGGLGETQYF.

At least ten counts were recorded for this clonotype. The V call is TRBV20-1, the J call TRBJ2-7; possibly TRBD2 for D (5 bases). V lost 0 bases and J lost 9, with 15 bases in between. CDR1 is DFQATT and CDR2 is SNEGSKA in the germline V gene (reference sequence). The CDR3 contains 13 residues. For the CDR3, the DNA is TGCAGTGCTAGAGAGGCCCCTGGAACTAGGCAGTACTTC. This sequence encodes CSAREAPGTRQYF.

This clonotype came up many times. The rearrangement joins TRBV6-1 to TRBJ2-7, with D maybe TRBD1 (6 bases). The V end lost 6 bases, the J end lost 6 bases, and 24 bases lay between the germline ends. The CDR3 has 16 residues. Germline CDR1 reads MNHNS; CDR2 reads SASEGT. CDR3 amino acids: CASRPARQVDLGEQYV. CDR3 DNA sequence: TGTGCCAGCAGGCCTGCCCGACAGGTCGACCTTGGCGAGCAGTACGTC.